This T cell receptor beta chain was captured by sequencing in a study of regulatory T cells in long-lasting Graves disease. The time point is: newly diagnosed GD, antithyroid drugs for less than 3 months. The TCR library was made from RNA extracted from PBMCs. Points from the study as a whole: In persistent patients, shared public clonotypes (roughly 3,000) outnumbered those in new patients (around 1,000).

CDR3 regions were amplified by Arm-PCR using iRepertoire HTBI primers to build TCR beta libraries. From the multiplex PCR reads, TCRdb called clonotypes with MiXCR, one entry per CDR3 protein. The sample holds fewer than 400,000 distinct CDR3 sequences, 18% seen once. The CDR3 contains 11 residues. Per germline, CDR1 MNHNS and CDR2 SASEGT. V shed 2 bases and J shed 9 bases, with 5 bases lying between them. This clonotype was seen a handful of times. The antigen remains unidentified. This chain connects TRBV6-1 to TRBJ1-5; D call uncertain. The sample was peripheral blood mononuclear cells (PBMCs), taken at new diagnosis, from a patient treated with antithyroid drugs. The source of this sequence is a female donor with Graves disease. CDR3 amino acids: CASSEPWPQHF. Written as DNA, the CDR3 is TGTGCCAGCAGTGAACCTTGGCCCCAGCATTTT.